This T cell receptor beta chain originates from a study of radiotherapy plus CTLA-4 blockade in lung cancer. Looking at the study overall: Among all patients, about 19% showed objective responses, while about 30% had disease control. General observations from the study: After radiotherapy and ipilimumab, tumor-derived clones expanded in peripheral blood. The authors reported that early blood T cell clone dynamics, with interferon-beta, best predicted response.

For this clone: Its antigen is as yet unknown.

Sequencing used immunoSEQ multiplex PCR; TCRdb keeps in-frame clones, though not all of them. This sample carries 120,000 or so clones, roughly 74% of them seen once, and the ten largest clones take 4% to 6%. The V gene lost 4 bases and the J gene lost 7 bases, with 16 bases spanning the gap. CDR3 size: 15 residues. Germline CDR1 is SGHTA and CDR2 is FQGTGA. Patients in the study, people with chemo-refractory metastatic non-small-cell lung cancer, received focal radiation plus ipilimumab CTLA-4 blockade. The source was peripheral blood, collected from a patient treated with radiotherapy plus ipilimumab. V gene TRBV7-3 combines with J gene TRBJ2-2, with D perhaps matching TRBD1 (6 bases). The sequence was collected from a human donor with non-small cell lung cancer who had a partial response to radiotherapy plus ipilimumab. CDR3 in DNA: TGTGCCAGCAGCTCATATACAGGGTTAGGCGGGGAGCTGTTTTTT. Amino acids: CASSSYTGLGGELFF.